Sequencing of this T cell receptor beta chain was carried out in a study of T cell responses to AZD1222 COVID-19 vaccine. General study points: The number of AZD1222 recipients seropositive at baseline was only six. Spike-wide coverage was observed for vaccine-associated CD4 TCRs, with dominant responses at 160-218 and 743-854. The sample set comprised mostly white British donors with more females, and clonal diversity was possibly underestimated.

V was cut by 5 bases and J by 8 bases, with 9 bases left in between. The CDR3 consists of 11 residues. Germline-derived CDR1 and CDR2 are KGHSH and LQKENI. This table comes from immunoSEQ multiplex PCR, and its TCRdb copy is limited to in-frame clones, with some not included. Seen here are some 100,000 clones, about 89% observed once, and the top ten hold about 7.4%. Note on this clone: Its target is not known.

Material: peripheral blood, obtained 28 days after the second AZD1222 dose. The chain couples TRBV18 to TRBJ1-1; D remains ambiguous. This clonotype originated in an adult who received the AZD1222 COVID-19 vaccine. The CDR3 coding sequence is TGTGCCAGCTCAGAGCGCGGAGAAGCTTTCTTT. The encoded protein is CASSERGEAFF.